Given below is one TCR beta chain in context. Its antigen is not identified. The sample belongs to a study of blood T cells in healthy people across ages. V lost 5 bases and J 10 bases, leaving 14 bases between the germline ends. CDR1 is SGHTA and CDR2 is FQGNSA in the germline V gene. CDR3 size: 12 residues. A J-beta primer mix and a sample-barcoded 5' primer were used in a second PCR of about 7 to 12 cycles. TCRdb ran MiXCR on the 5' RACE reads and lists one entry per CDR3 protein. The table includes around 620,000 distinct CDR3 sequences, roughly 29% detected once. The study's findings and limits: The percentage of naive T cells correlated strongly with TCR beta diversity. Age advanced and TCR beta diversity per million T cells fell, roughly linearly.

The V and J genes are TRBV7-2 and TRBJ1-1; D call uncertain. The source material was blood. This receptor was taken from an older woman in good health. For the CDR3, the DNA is TGTGCCAGCAGCCCCGGCCTTATGGGAGCTTTCTTT. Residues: CASSPGLMGAFF.